Presented here are 28 T cell receptor beta chains from one specimen sequenced in a study of cytomegalovirus exposure and HLA in healthy donors. Vbeta (60) and Jbeta (13) primers were used in the PCR. The method was immunoSEQ multiplex PCR; TCRdb's version includes in-frame clones alone and lacks a portion of them. The sample holds approximately 100,000 clones; just under 75% are singletons and the top ten take about 2%. Sequencing used PBMCs. The receptors originated from a human donor in good health.

This chain links TRBV5-4 with TRBJ2-2, with D perhaps TRBD1 (7 bases). Germline values: CDR1 SGHNT, CDR2 YYREEE (reference sequence). CDR3 length: 16 amino acids. Trimming cost V 4 bases and J 6 bases, with 19 bases left between them. CDR3 sequence (DNA): TGTGCCAGCAGCCCCACAGGGGCAGGGAGGTCCGGGGAGCTGTTTTTT. Amino acid sequence: CASSPTGAGRSGELFF.

This clone was seen more than once but under ten times. The sample holds other DNA sequences that translate to the same CDR3. The genes are TRBV7-2 and TRBJ1-1, with a weak D call TRBD1 (5 bases). This CDR3 is 14 amino acids long. Deletions cut 4 bases from V and 1 base from J, with 10 bases between. Germline V CDR1 and CDR2: SGHTA, FQGNSA. Written as DNA, the CDR3 is TGTGCCAGCAGCTCCCAGGGCGGGAACACTGAAGCTTTCTTT. Its translation is CASSSQGGNTEAFF.

J is TRBJ1-1 and V is TRBV7-9, with 8 bases that match TRBD1. There are 15 residues in the CDR3. V dropped 5 bases and J dropped 3; count of bases not matched to a gene: 8. In germline, CDR1 is SEHNR, CDR2 FQNEAQ (reference sequence). The CDR3 DNA is TGTGCCAGCAGCCCCGCGGGACAGGCCTACACTGAAGCTTTCTTT. Translating it yields CASSPAGQAYTEAFF.

The rearrangement uses TRBV30 and TRBJ1-2; D is uncertain. The V gene lost 3 bases and the J gene lost 2 bases, with 7 bases spanning the gap. Germline loops: CDR1 GTSNPN, CDR2 SVGIG (reference sequence). The CDR3 is made up of 12 amino acids. The CDR3 sequence is CAWRGGNYGYTF. CDR3 in DNA: TGTGCCTGGAGAGGAGGGAACTATGGCTACACCTTC. Full variable domain (missing parts from reference TRBV30 and TRBJ1-2): SQTIHQWPATLVQPVGSPLSLECTVEGTSNPNLYWYRQAAGRGLQLLFYSVGIGQISSEVPQNLSASRPQDRQFILSSKKLLLSDSGFYLCAWRGGNYGYTFGSGTRLTVV.

The rearrangement links TRBV9 to TRBJ2-2, with 9 bases that match TRBD1. V lost 4 bases, J lost 0 bases, and 4 bases stayed unmatched. The CDR3 length is 16 residues. The V gene's germline CDR1 is SGDLS and CDR2 YYNGEE. The CDR3 is CASSTRQGANTGELFF. The CDR3 DNA is TGTGCCAGCAGCACACGACAGGGGGCGAACACCGGGGAGCTGTTTTTT.

This clone came up once. This rearrangement joins TRBV7-2 to TRBJ2-2; D perhaps matches TRBD1 (7 bases). The V gene's germline CDR1 is SGHTA and CDR2 FQGNSA. V lost 5 bases and J 4 bases, leaving 17 bases between the germline ends. CDR3 length: 16 residues. CDR3 coding DNA: TGTGCCAGCAGCCTCCCTGGAGGGGGCGGCACCGGGGAGCTGTTTTTT. This sequence encodes CASSLPGGGGTGELFF.

The sample holds a few counts of this clone. This chain connects TRBV2 to TRBJ2-2, with TRBD1 identical over 10 bases. Germline V gene sequence: CDR1 SNHLY, CDR2 FYNNEI. The ends lost 8 bases at V and 6 bases at J; junction bases unmatched: 6. This CDR3 is built from 14 residues. CDR3 DNA: TGTGCCAGCCTCCGGGACAGGGGTTCCGGGGAGCTGTTTTTT. It translates to CASLRDRGSGELFF.

This chain connects TRBV4-3 to TRBJ1-6; weak D call: TRBD1 (6 bases). V was clipped by 0 bases and J by 7 bases, with 10 bases between them. Germline V gives CDR1 LGHNA, CDR2 YSLEER. The CDR3 is 15 amino acids. For the CDR3, the DNA is TGCGCCAGCAGCCAAGAAGGGGGTCCGAATTCACCCCTCCACTTT. Translation gives CASSQEGGPNSPLHF.

This clone was recorded a few times. The CDR3 spells CASSLDSHTGELFF. DNA of the CDR3: TGTGCCAGCAGCTTGGACAGCCACACCGGGGAGCTGTTTTTT. The gene calls are TRBV5-4 and TRBJ2-2; no clear D. CDR3 length: 14 amino acids. CDR1 and CDR2 (germline): SGHNT, YYREEE (reference sequence). V was clipped by 0 bases and J by 3 bases, with 6 bases between them.

This clone has just one count. The V gene is TRBV14, the J gene TRBJ1-2; TRBD1 matches at 7 bases. CDR3 length: 17 residues. Looked up from germline, CDR1 is SGHDN and CDR2 is FVKESK. V lost 0 bases, J lost 8 bases, and 15 bases stayed unmatched. Written as DNA, the CDR3 is TGTGCCAGCAGCCAAGATACTGCGTGGAGGGGGCGAAGAGGCTACACCTTC. Translated: CASSQDTAWRGRRGYTF.

This clone was recorded at least ten times. CDR3 nucleotide sequence: TGCGCCAGCAGCGAGCGGGGACTAGACACAGATACGCAGTATTTT. Translation gives CASSERGLDTDTQYF. The V call is TRBV5-1, the J call TRBJ2-3; 8 nucleotides line up with TRBD2. The ends lost 4 bases at V and 2 bases at J; junction bases unmatched: 6. The CDR3 sequence is 15 residues long. Germline V gives CDR1 SGHRS, CDR2 YFSETQ.

This clone turned up a few times. This sequence joins TRBV2 and TRBJ1-5; D remains unclear. Between the trimmed V and J ends, which lost 7 bases and 8 bases, there was a span of 12 bases. The CDR3 has 12 amino acids. From germline, CDR1 is SNHLY and CDR2 FYNNEI. The CDR3 bases are TGTGCCAGCAAGGGTAACGGGGAGCCCCAGCATTTT. Residues: CASKGNGEPQHF.

The chain uses TRBV10-2 and TRBJ2-7, with D maybe TRBD1 (5 bases). Between the trimmed V and J ends, which lost 6 bases and 2 bases, there was a span of 14 bases. Germline V gene data show CDR1 as WSHSY and CDR2 as SAAADI. The CDR3 loop spans 14 amino acids. The CDR3, as DNA: TGCGCCAGCAGATCCCCAGGGCTTACCTACGAGCAGTACTTC. It is translated as CASRSPGLTYEQYF.

The chain employs TRBV10-3 and TRBJ1-2; 8 positions agree with TRBD1. CDR1 is ENHRY, CDR2 SYGVKD, per germline. The ends lost 5 bases at V and 5 bases at J; junction bases unmatched: 4. The CDR3 is 13 residues long. The CDR3 region is CAISPGTGYGYTF. The CDR3 nucleotides are TGTGCCATCAGTCCCGGGACAGGATATGGCTACACCTTC.

V and J are TRBV7-8 and TRBJ2-1; a possible D gene is TRBD2 (5 bases). V was clipped by 5 bases and J by 0 bases, with 23 bases between them. From germline, CDR1 is SGHVS and CDR2 FQNEAQ. CDR3 size: 19 residues. The CDR3 nucleotides read TGTGCCAGCAGCGGTACGGTCGGGAACGGGATGATCTCCTACAATGAGCAGTTCTTC. It is translated as CASSGTVGNGMISYNEQFF. The whole variable domain, filled in from reference TRBV7-8 and TRBJ2-1, reads GAGVSQSPRYKVAKRGQDVALRCDPISGHVSLFWYQQALGQGPEFLTYFQNEAQLDKSGLPSDRFFAERPEGSVSTLKIQRTQQEDSAVYLCASSGTVGNGMISYNEQFFGPGTRLTVL.

The rearrangement joins TRBV19 to TRBJ2-1; 15 nucleotides align to TRBD2. The CDR3 contains 19 residues. The germline V gene has CDR1 LNHDA and CDR2 SQIVND (reference sequence). Trimming removed 10 bases from V and 0 bases from J; junction bases left unmatched: 13. CDR3 nucleotide sequence: TGTGCCACCAACCCGGGGGGACTAGCGGGGGGTAGCTCCTACAATGAGCAGTTCTTC. Protein: CATNPGGLAGGSSYNEQFF.

A single count supports this clone. The chain couples TRBV4-3 to TRBJ1-4, with a tentative D call TRBD1 (6 bases). Per germline, CDR1 LGHNA and CDR2 YSLEER. This CDR3 is built from 15 residues. The V end lost 3 bases, the J end lost 3 bases, and 11 bases lay between the germline ends. The CDR3: CASSQEQGANEKLFF. The CDR3 DNA sequence: TGCGCCAGCAGCCAGGAACAGGGAGCTAATGAAAAACTGTTTTTT.

This chain connects TRBV30 to TRBJ2-3, with D tentatively TRBD2 (6 bases). Trimming removed 2 bases at V and 8 bases at J, with 14 bases between. In germline, CDR1 is GTSNPN, CDR2 SVGIG (reference sequence). This CDR3 contains 13 residues. In nucleotides, the CDR3 is TGTGCCTGGAGTCGGGGGAGTTGGGGTACGCAGTATTTT. Translating it yields CAWSRGSWGTQYF. The full variable domain, with the rest looked up from reference TRBV30 and TRBJ2-3, is SQTIHQWPATLVQPVGSPLSLECTVEGTSNPNLYWYRQAAGRGLQLLFYSVGIGQISSEVPQNLSASRPQDRQFILSSKKLLLSDSGFYLCAWSRGSWGTQYFGPGTRLTVL.

This chain joins TRBV11-1 and TRBJ1-3; D remains ambiguous. From germline, CDR1 is SGHAT and CDR2 FQDESV (reference sequence). The CDR3 covers 15 residues. V was trimmed by 5 bases and J by 3 bases, leaving 14 bases between them. The CDR3 spells CASSQISALGNTIYF. The CDR3 DNA reads TGTGCCAGCAGCCAGATATCAGCGCTTGGAAACACCATATATTTT.

This clone was seen once. The rearrangement joins TRBV25-1 to TRBJ1-2, with D perhaps matching TRBD1 (5 bases). This CDR3 region has 13 residues. In germline, CDR1 is MGHDK, CDR2 SYGVNS. The ends were cut back, 7 bases at V and 4 bases at J, with 13 bases in the middle. CDR3 loop: CASTKGGGYGYTF. The CDR3 DNA follows: TGTGCCAGCACCAAGGGCGGGGGCTATGGCTACACCTTC.

V usage is TRBV6-5 and J usage is TRBJ2-7, with D perhaps matching TRBD1 (5 bases). CDR1 and CDR2 from the germline V gene are MNHEY and SVGAGI. This CDR3 contains 15 residues. The V gene lost 0 bases and the J gene lost 5 bases, with 14 bases spanning the gap. CDR3 protein: CASSYSTVLVDEQYF. The CDR3 DNA reads as TGTGCCAGCAGTTACTCGACAGTGCTAGTCGACGAGCAGTACTTC.

V gene TRBV29-1 combines with J gene TRBJ1-2; no firm D call. From germline, CDR1 is SQVTM and CDR2 ANQGSEA. V lost 6 bases and J 8 bases, leaving 10 bases between the germline ends. There are 10 residues in the CDR3. The CDR3 sequence is CSVDYEGYTF. In DNA, the CDR3 is TGCAGCGTGGACTATGAGGGCTACACCTTC. Full variable domain (missing parts from reference TRBV29-1 and TRBJ1-2): SAVISQKPSRDICQRGTSLTIQCQVDSQVTMMFWYRQQPGQSLTLIATANQGSEATYESGFVIDKFPISRPNLTFSTLTVSNMSPEDSSIYLCSVDYEGYTFGSGTRLTVV.

This clone was seen a single time. CDR3 DNA sequence: TGTGCCAGCAGCGTGGGGACAGGGATGGGGGAGGAAAAACTGTTTTTT. This translates into CASSVGTGMGEEKLFF. The genes are TRBV9 and TRBJ1-4; 9 bases agree with TRBD1. The junction had 10 bases not matched to a gene; V was cut back by 2 bases and J by 8 bases. The CDR3 is made up of 16 amino acids. CDR1 and CDR2 (germline): SGDLS, YYNGEE.

This chain joins TRBV5-1 and TRBJ1-1, with TRBD1 as a possible D gene (5 bases). Trimming stripped 7 bases from V and 5 bases from J, with 18 bases between. The CDR3 loop spans 14 amino acids. Germline CDR1 is SGHRS and CDR2 is YFSETQ. CDR3 region: CASSGGGLGTEAFF. DNA for the CDR3: TGCGCCAGCTCCGGGGGTGGGTTGGGAACTGAAGCTTTCTTT.

This clone turned up a few times. This chain joins TRBV28 and TRBJ2-2; 7 bases fit TRBD1. This CDR3 region has 15 residues. V lost 6 bases, J lost 7 bases, and 11 bases stayed unmatched. The germline gives CDR1 MDHEN, CDR2 SYDVKM. The CDR3 DNA reads as TGTGCCAGCAGCCCACTTACAGGGGATGGCGGGGAGCTGTTTTTT. Amino acid sequence: CASSPLTGDGGELFF.

In its sample, this clone was seen once. The chain has TRBV29-1 and TRBJ2-3; D is unresolved. The CDR3 sequence is 13 residues long. Germline-derived CDR1 and CDR2 are SQVTM and ANQGSEA. Trimming removed 1 base at V and 2 bases at J, with 7 bases between. DNA of the CDR3: TGCAGCGTTGAAGGCGCGAACACAGATACGCAGTATTTT. Protein sequence: CSVEGANTDTQYF.

V usage is TRBV5-5 and J usage is TRBJ2-2, with D tentatively TRBD2 (5 bases). V lost 0 bases, J lost 6 bases, and 12 bases lay in between. Germline assignment: CDR1 SGHKS and CDR2 YYEKEE (reference sequence). The CDR3 has 15 amino acids. CDR3 nucleotide sequence: TGTGCCAGCAGCTTGGCGGGGAAGATGGCCGGGGAGCTGTTTTTT. This translates into CASSLAGKMAGELFF.

V usage is TRBV6-6 and J usage is TRBJ2-3; TRBD2 matches at 10 bases. The CDR3 length is 16 residues. Unmatched junction bases numbered 12, after V lost 5 bases and J lost 7 bases. Germline-derived CDR1 and CDR2 are MNHNY and SVGAGI (reference sequence). CDR3 nucleotide sequence: TGTGCCAGCAGTAATTTAGCGGGAGGCACAATATATACGCAGTATTTT. Its protein product is CASSNLAGGTIYTQYF.